This entry lists 5 T cell receptor beta chains sequenced from one sample in a study of neurological immune-mediated disorders. TCRdb used MiXCR to reprocess the 5' RACE reads, holding one entry per CDR3 protein. This sample has 55,000 to 85,000 distinct CDR3 sequences, with about 3% found just once. Sequenced: PBMCs. Every receptor here comes from a woman aged 45-60 years with multiple sclerosis.

CDR3 loop: CASSLRSLRATDTQYF. CDR3 nucleotides: TGTGCCAGCAGCCTCCGGAGTTTGCGGGCCACAGATACGCAGTATTTT. The J gene is TRBJ2-3, the V gene TRBV7-2, with D possibly matching TRBD2 (5 bases). The CDR3 extends over 16 amino acids. Between the trimmed V and J ends, which lost 5 bases and 2 bases, there was a span of 17 bases. Per the germline V gene, CDR1 is SGHTA and CDR2 is FQGNSA. The full variable domain, its missing parts supplied by reference TRBV7-2 and TRBJ2-3, is GAGVSQSPSNKVTEKGKDVELRCDPISGHTALYWYRQSLGQGLEFLIYFQGNSAPDKSGLPSDRFSAERTGGSVSTLTIQRTQQEDSAVYLCASSLRSLRATDTQYFGPGTRLTVL.

This clonotype was seen at least ten times. The V call is TRBV18, the J call TRBJ2-1; D is unclear. V shed 5 bases and J shed 4 bases, with 15 bases lying between them. The germline V gene encodes CDR1 KGHSH and CDR2 LQKENI. The CDR3 is 15 amino acids. CDR3 coding DNA: TGTGCCAGCTCAGGCGTTCGGGCAGCTTACAATGAGCAGTTCTTC. This gives the protein CASSGVRAAYNEQFF.

This clonotype appeared many times. The J gene is TRBJ1-1, the V gene TRBV5-5, with 7 bases identical to TRBD1. The CDR3 is 16 residues long. V lost 2 bases and J lost 4; bases outside the gene matches: 11. Germline lookup yields CDR1 SGHKS and CDR2 YYEKEE (reference sequence). CDR3 nucleotides: TGTGCCAGCAGCTTTACAGTGGACAGGCTCGGCACTGAAGCTTTCTTT. It codes for CASSFTVDRLGTEAFF.

This clonotype was counted ten times or more. The chain couples TRBV20-1 to TRBJ2-5; 13 bases line up with TRBD2. CDR3 length: 18 amino acids. J gave up 4 bases and V 2 bases, and 13 bases lay outside the gene matches. Germline CDR1 DFQATT, CDR2 SNEGSKA (reference sequence). CDR3 nucleotide sequence: TGCAGTGCTAGACGGACTAGCGGGAGAGCTCGGGCGGGAGAGACCCAGTACTTC. This encodes CSARRTSGRARAGETQYF.

This clonotype showed up many times. The chain employs TRBV25-1 and TRBJ2-6; the D is unclear. The germline CDR1 and CDR2 sequences are MGHDK and SYGVNS. The CDR3 has 16 amino acids. V was pared by 4 bases and J by 0 bases, with 10 bases between. DNA for the CDR3: TGTGCCAGCAGTGTGAGTGGGGTCTCTGGGGCCAACGTCCTGACTTTC. It encodes CASSVSGVSGANVLTF.